These 20 T cell receptor beta chains were all obtained from the same sample, sequenced in a study of T-cell memory formation after mild COVID-19. TCRdb reanalysed the 5' RACE reads using MiXCR and keeps one entry per CDR3 protein. The sample carries around 220,000 distinct CDR3 sequences, about 16% recorded once. The material sequenced was PBMCs or a T cell subset sorted from them (not recorded which). All receptors derive from a man aged 18 to 29 who had mild COVID-19 (a few samples of this study predate the infection). Cell type and time point are not known.

The V call is TRBV7-2, the J call TRBJ1-2, with a weak D call TRBD1 (5 bases). V lost 1 base and J 4 bases, leaving 7 bases between the germline ends. Germline lookup yields CDR1 SGHTA and CDR2 FQGNSA. This CDR3 has 13 amino acids. The CDR3 region is CASSLDRTYGYTF. DNA for the CDR3: TGTGCCAGCAGCTTAGACAGGACCTATGGCTACACCTTC.

V usage is TRBV11-3 and J usage is TRBJ2-3; the match to TRBD1 covers 7 bases. CDR3 length: 15 amino acids. CDR1 and CDR2 from the germline V gene are SGHNT and YENEEA. The junction had 6 bases not matched to a gene; V was cut back by 1 base and J by 5 bases. CDR3 nucleotides: TGTGCCAGCAGCTTAGGAGGGGGCAGGGTAGATACGCAGTATTTT. Translating it yields CASSLGGGRVDTQYF. Looking up the rest from reference TRBV11-3 and TRBJ2-3 gives the full variable domain: EAGVVQSPRYKIIEKKQPVAFWCNPISGHNTLYWYLQNLGQGPELLIRYENEEAVDDSQLPKDRFSAERLKGVDSTLKIQPAELGDSAVYLCASSLGGGRVDTQYFGPGTRLTVL.

This chain joins TRBV27 and TRBJ2-2; D may match TRBD1 or TRBD2 (6 bases each). V gave up 8 bases and J gave up 3 bases, with 19 bases separating them. The CDR3 has 16 residues. The germline V gene has CDR1 MNHEY and CDR2 SMNVEV (reference sequence). The CDR3 DNA reads as TGTGCCAGCCGATACCAAGGGGGGCAGCACACCGGGGAGCTGTTTTTT. Encoded protein: CASRYQGGQHTGELFF.

In its sample, this clonotype was seen many times. As DNA, the CDR3 is TGTGCCAGCAGCCCCGGTAGAGGGGGGGGCATCTACAATGAGCAGTTCTTC. Its translation is CASSPGRGGGIYNEQFF. The rearrangement uses TRBV7-2 and TRBJ2-1, with D possibly being TRBD2 (7 bases). Germline V CDR1 and CDR2: SGHTA, FQGNSA. Trimming removed 5 bases at V and 3 bases at J, with 20 bases between. CDR3 length: 17 residues.

The rearrangement joins TRBV20-1 to TRBJ2-1; a possible D gene is TRBD2 (6 bases). The CDR3 runs 14 residues. The V and J ends lost 7 bases and 3 bases respectively, with 16 bases between them. Germline CDR1 is DFQATT and CDR2 is SNEGSKA (reference sequence). The CDR3 region has the DNA TGCAGTGAGGCTCGGCAGGGACTCTACAATGAGCAGTTCTTC. It codes for CSEARQGLYNEQFF.

V gene TRBV6-4 combines with J gene TRBJ1-2; D perhaps matches TRBD1 (5 bases). The V end was cut by 5 bases, the J end by 5 bases, with 15 bases between. This CDR3 is built from 14 residues. The V gene's germline CDR1 is MRHNA and CDR2 SNTAGT. DNA for the CDR3: TGTGCCAGCAGTCAAGCCCAGGGCTTATATGGCTACACCTTC. Its protein is CASSQAQGLYGYTF.

This clonotype appeared a few times. The gene calls are TRBV4-1 and TRBJ2-3; the match to TRBD2 covers 8 bases. CDR3 length equals 16 residues. Germline V gives CDR1 MGHRA, CDR2 YSYEKL. The junction had 11 bases not matched to a gene; V was cut back by 0 bases and J by 9 bases. As DNA, the CDR3 is TGCGCCAGCAGCCAAGAAGGGGCCAGCGGGGGAGCCACGCAGTATTTT. Residues: CASSQEGASGGATQYF.

This clonotype occurred many times. The rearrangement joins TRBV20-1 to TRBJ2-7; no clear D gene. Trimming removed 6 bases at V and 4 bases at J, with 10 bases between. Germline CDR1 is DFQATT and CDR2 is SNEGSKA (reference sequence). The CDR3 covers 11 residues. As DNA, the CDR3 is TGCAGTGCCCGAAAGAGGTACGAGCAGTACTTC. Its protein product is CSARKRYEQYF.

The genes are TRBV5-1 and TRBJ2-7; 8 positions match TRBD1. Germline CDR1 and CDR2: SGHRS and YFSETQ. The CDR3 has 15 amino acids. V lost 3 bases and J lost 6; bases outside the gene matches: 11. The CDR3 here is CASSWDSQGAGEQYF. In nucleotides, the CDR3 is TGCGCCAGCAGCTGGGACTCCCAGGGGGCGGGCGAGCAGTACTTC.

This clonotype occurred a few times. This chain connects TRBV4-1 to TRBJ2-5; 8 nucleotides line up with TRBD1. Germline lookup yields CDR1 MGHRA and CDR2 YSYEKL. This CDR3 spans 14 amino acids. V was clipped by 1 base and J by 5 bases; unmatched bases: 3. The CDR3 loop reads CASSQVDREETQYF. DNA of the CDR3: TGCGCCAGCAGCCAAGTGGACAGGGAGGAGACCCAGTACTTC.

The sample holds a few counts of this clonotype. This chain's CDR3 is CASSFSTTGTSVSTDTQYF. DNA for the CDR3: TGTGCCAGCAGCTTCTCAACCACCGGGACTAGCGTTAGCACAGATACGCAGTATTTT. J is TRBJ2-3 and V is TRBV7-2, with 10 bases identical to TRBD2. The V and J ends lost 3 bases and 0 bases, in that order; junction bases with no gene match: 12. This CDR3 is built from 19 residues. In germline, CDR1 is SGHTA, CDR2 FQGNSA.

The chain combines TRBV19 with TRBJ1-2, with unresolved D. The germline V and J ends were trimmed by 5 bases and 7 bases, with 14 bases remaining between them. CDR1 and CDR2 from the germline V gene are LNHDA and SQIVND (reference sequence). This CDR3 region has 13 residues. For the CDR3, the DNA is TGTGCCAGTAGTTCGACGACTAGGGCTGGCTACACCTTC. Protein sequence: CASSSTTRAGYTF.

The rearrangement uses TRBV6-4 and TRBJ1-5; D call uncertain. CDR3 size: 14 residues. Trimming removed 11 bases from V and 7 bases from J, with 21 bases in between. Germline V gene data show CDR1 as MRHNA and CDR2 as SNTAGT. CDR3 amino acids: CAGPDIEGKQPQHF. The CDR3, as DNA: TGTGCCGGCCCCGACATCGAAGGAAAACAGCCCCAGCATTTT.

In this sample, this clonotype turned up a few times. The chain joins TRBV20-1 to TRBJ2-3; 8 bases map to TRBD2. The V gene end was trimmed by 5 bases and the J gene end by 4 bases; junction bases not matched to a gene: 11. CDR1 and CDR2 (germline): DFQATT, SNEGSKA (reference sequence). CDR3 length: 15 residues. The CDR3 nucleotides read TGCAGTGCTCCCCTCGCGGGGGGACGACCAGATACGCAGTATTTT. Translation gives CSAPLAGGRPDTQYF.

V usage is TRBV3-1 and J usage is TRBJ2-5; D is undetermined. The length of the CDR3 is 14 residues. Germline-derived CDR1 and CDR2 are LGHDT and YNNKEL (reference sequence). The V end lost 1 base, the J end lost 1 base, and 7 bases lay between the germline ends. Written as DNA, the CDR3 is TGTGCCAGCAGCCAAGCCAGCGCCCAAGAGACCCAGTACTTC. It codes for CASSQASAQETQYF.

The chain recombines TRBV20-1 with TRBJ1-6, with unresolved D. Germline V gene lookup returns CDR1 DFQATT and CDR2 SNEGSKA (reference sequence). V gave up 0 bases and J gave up 7 bases, with 7 bases separating them. The CDR3 extends over 13 amino acids. CDR3 sequence: CSARDMGNSPLHF. CDR3 in DNA: TGCAGTGCTAGAGATATGGGGAATTCACCCCTCCACTTT.

This clonotype showed up just a few times. The chain is built from TRBV10-3 and TRBJ2-7; possibly TRBD2 for D (6 bases). The V and J ends lost 8 bases and 0 bases respectively, with 11 bases between them. The CDR3 spans 13 residues. Germline-derived CDR1 and CDR2 are ENHRY and SYGVKD. CDR3 amino acids: CAIGTPSSYEQYF. For the CDR3, the DNA is TGTGCCATCGGGACTCCTAGCTCCTACGAGCAGTACTTC.

This clonotype was counted at least ten times. This chain joins TRBV18 and TRBJ2-3; 8 bases fit TRBD1. V shed 6 bases and J 0 bases; nucleotides not matched to a gene: 2. CDR1 and CDR2 from the germline V gene are KGHSH and LQKENI. The CDR3 sequence is 14 residues long. As DNA, the CDR3 is TGTGCCAGCTCTCGGACAGGGAGCACAGATACGCAGTATTTT. This gives the protein CASSRTGSTDTQYF.

The V and J genes are TRBV9 and TRBJ1-5; TRBD1 matches at 8 bases. CDR3 size: 18 residues. V lost 3 bases, J lost 2 bases, and 13 bases stayed unmatched. Looked up from germline, CDR1 is SGDLS and CDR2 is YYNGEE. The CDR3 loop reads CASSARGQAVLGNQPQHF. The DNA of the CDR3 is TGTGCCAGCAGCGCTAGGGGACAGGCAGTACTCGGCAATCAGCCCCAGCATTTT.

The J gene is TRBJ1-2, the V gene TRBV20-1; unclear D gene. Per germline, CDR1 DFQATT and CDR2 SNEGSKA (reference sequence). The CDR3 is made up of 12 amino acids. Trimming left V 3 bases short and J 4 bases short, with 9 bases between. The CDR3 nucleotides are TGCAGTGCTAGGTGGCTCCTCTATGGCTACACCTTC. Protein product: CSARWLLYGYTF.